These 2 T cell receptor beta chains share one sample of origin, sequenced in a study of blood T cell repertoires in COVID-19. Assay: immunoSEQ multiplex PCR; the TCRdb copy retains only in-frame clones and omits some. The sample consists of some 160,000 clones, under 95% of them appearing once. Material for sequencing was peripheral blood. All receptors derive from a man younger than 35 with COVID-19, enrolled during active disease.

The chain couples TRBV6-5 to TRBJ1-2, with 7 bases fitting TRBD1. The V and J ends lost 4 bases and 4 bases, in that order; junction bases with no gene match: 3. This CDR3 spans 13 amino acids. Germline V gene lookup returns CDR1 MNHEY and CDR2 SVGAGI. Written as DNA, the CDR3 is TGTGCCAGCAGTTCAGGGGGAGGCTATGGCTACACCTTC. This codes for CASSSGGGYGYTF.

The chain recombines TRBV11-2 with TRBJ2-1; 12 bases fit TRBD2. After removal of 6 bases from V and 6 bases from J, the junction contained 3 bases not matched to a gene. The germline gives CDR1 SGHAT, CDR2 FQNNGV. This CDR3 region has 14 residues. This CDR3 reads CASRLAGGSNEQFF. Here the CDR3 DNA reads TGTGCCAGCAGGCTAGCGGGAGGGAGCAATGAGCAGTTCTTC.